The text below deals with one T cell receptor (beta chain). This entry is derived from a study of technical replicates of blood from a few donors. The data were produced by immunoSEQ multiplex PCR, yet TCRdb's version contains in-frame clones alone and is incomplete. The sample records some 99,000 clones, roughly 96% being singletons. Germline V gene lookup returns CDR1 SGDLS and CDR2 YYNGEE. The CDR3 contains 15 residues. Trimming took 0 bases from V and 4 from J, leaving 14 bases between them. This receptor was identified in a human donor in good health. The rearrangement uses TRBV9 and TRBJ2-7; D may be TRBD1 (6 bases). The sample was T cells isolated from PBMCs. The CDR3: CASSVGTGSLYEQYF. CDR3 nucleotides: TGTGCCAGCAGCGTAGGTACAGGGAGTTTGTACGAGCAGTACTTC.